This TCR beta chain is from a study of technical replicates of blood from several donors. Between the trimmed V and J ends, which lost 7 bases and 0 bases, there was a span of 7 bases. CDR3 length: 14 amino acids. Germline CDR1 reads SNHLY; CDR2 reads FYNNEI. Repertoires were generated with immunoSEQ multiplex PCR, while TCRdb's copy carries only in-frame clones and drops some. The sample contains over 50,000 clones, approximately 86% of which appear only once. Source material: PBMCs. The chain combines TRBV2 with TRBJ2-6; D not certain. This TCR was recovered from a human donor in good health. Some clones in this sample may be carry-over from other donors' samples. This chain's CDR3 is CASNYNSGANVLTF. The CDR3 region has the DNA TGTGCCAGCAATTACAACTCTGGGGCCAACGTCCTGACTTTC.